This passage covers 30 T cell receptor beta chains from one sample sequenced in a study of cytomegalovirus exposure and HLA in healthy donors (dated by TCRdb to about 2017). The library was produced with the immunoSEQ multiplex PCR assay. For the multiplex PCR, a mixture combining 60 forward primers for TCR Vbeta segments and 13 reverse primers for TCR Jbeta segments was used. The table was pulled from immuneACCESS by TCRdb, which kept in-frame rearrangements only. Such tables lose some clones; where checked, under half of the loss comes from unresolved V genes, and the rest has no known cause. The sample yields roughly 140,000 clones; around 77% were counted once. The ten biggest clones cover 2% to 2.5% of the sample. Sequenced input: PBMCs. These receptors all come from a man between 25 and 39 years old in good health and CMV-seronegative.

V gene TRBV7-2 combines with J gene TRBJ1-2; 9 bases fit TRBD1. Germline V gene data show CDR1 as SGHTA and CDR2 as FQGNSA. The junction had 1 base not matched to a gene; V was cut back by 3 bases and J by 5 bases. The CDR3 has 13 residues. CDR3 in amino acids: CASSLGTGYGYTF. The CDR3 DNA reads as TGTGCCAGCAGCTTGGGGACAGGGTATGGCTACACCTTC.

The V and J genes are TRBV2 and TRBJ1-2; D remains ambiguous. The CDR3 sequence is 14 residues long. The germline V and J ends were trimmed by 2 bases and 5 bases, with 12 bases remaining between them. The germline V gene encodes CDR1 SNHLY and CDR2 FYNNEI. This CDR3 reads CASSEIQAGYGYTF. Here the CDR3 DNA reads TGTGCCAGCAGTGAAATCCAGGCGGGGTATGGCTACACCTTC.

A few counts support this clone. V and J are TRBV27 and TRBJ1-1, with D perhaps matching TRBD1 (6 bases). The germline CDR1 and CDR2 sequences are MNHEY and SMNVEV (reference sequence). The V end was cut by 5 bases, the J end by 4 bases, with 17 bases between. The CDR3 consists of 15 residues. CDR3 coding DNA: TGTGCCAGCAGTCTGATACCAGGGGTGCCCACTGAAGCTTTCTTT. Translation gives CASSLIPGVPTEAFF.

V gene TRBV5-1 combines with J gene TRBJ2-7, with a tentative D call TRBD1 (6 bases). This CDR3 contains 15 residues. V shed 4 bases and J shed 2 bases, with 16 bases lying between them. Germline V CDR1 and CDR2: SGHRS, YFSETQ. The CDR3 here is CASSPNVQGAYEQYF. The CDR3 bases are TGCGCCAGCAGCCCGAATGTACAGGGCGCCTACGAGCAGTACTTC.

The chain uses TRBV28 and TRBJ1-1, with 9 bases matching TRBD1. Germline V gives CDR1 MDHEN, CDR2 SYDVKM. This CDR3 is 15 amino acids long. V trimming: 5 bases; J trimming: 1 base; junction bases outside the gene matches: 5. The CDR3 spells CASSPRTGANTEAFF. DNA for the CDR3: TGTGCCAGCAGTCCTCGGACAGGGGCGAACACTGAAGCTTTCTTT.

CDR3 nucleotides: TGTGCCAGCAGCTTAAGGCAGGGAATCTCCTACGAGCAGTACTTC. Translated: CASSLRQGISYEQYF. The chain uses TRBV7-6 and TRBJ2-7; a possible D gene is TRBD1 (5 bases). There are 15 residues in the CDR3. Trimming pared 2 bases from V and 0 bases from J, leaving 11 bases between. The germline CDR1 and CDR2 sequences are SGHVS and FNYEAQ.

The chain links TRBV10-3 to TRBJ2-7; 7 nucleotides align to TRBD2. The CDR3 spans 14 residues. The V gene's germline CDR1 is ENHRY and CDR2 SYGVKD. V was pared by 7 bases and J by 3 bases, with 9 bases of the junction left unmatched. The CDR3 DNA follows: TGTGCCATCAACGACGGTGGGGGGGGCTACGAGCAGTACTTC. Encoded protein: CAINDGGGGYEQYF.

The genes are TRBV11-2 and TRBJ2-3, with 8 bases matching TRBD2. The germline gives CDR1 SGHAT, CDR2 FQNNGV. The V gene end was trimmed by 3 bases and the J gene end by 2 bases; junction bases not matched to a gene: 4. CDR3 length: 15 residues. As DNA, the CDR3 is TGTGCCAGCAGCTTCACTAGCGGATCCACAGATACGCAGTATTTT. It codes for CASSFTSGSTDTQYF.

This clone came up a few times. This sequence joins TRBV28 and TRBJ1-1, with a tentative D call TRBD1 (5 bases). Germline V gives CDR1 MDHEN, CDR2 SYDVKM. CDR3 size: 14 residues. Trimming removed 4 bases at V and 8 bases at J, with 17 bases between. In DNA, the CDR3 is TGTGCCAGCAGTTCCGCGGCGGCTGGGGGGGAAGCTTTCTTT. The encoded protein is CASSSAAAGGEAFF.

CDR3 nucleotide sequence: TGCGCCAGCAGCGCGGGCAGACCCTTCTACGAGCAGTACTTC. Encoded protein: CASSAGRPFYEQYF. The rearrangement joins TRBV5-1 to TRBJ2-7; D perhaps matches TRBD2 (5 bases). Germline V lookup: CDR1 SGHRS, CDR2 YFSETQ. The CDR3 has 14 residues. Deletions cut 4 bases from V and 3 bases from J, with 14 bases between. Complete variable domain (other parts from reference TRBV5-1 and TRBJ2-7): KAGVTQTPRYLIKTRGQQVTLSCSPISGHRSVSWYQQTPGQGLQFLFEYFSETQRNKGNFPGRFSGRQFSNSRSEMNVSTLELGDSALYLCASSAGRPFYEQYFGPGTRLTVT.

This chain joins TRBV9 and TRBJ2-3, with D unclear. The germline V gene encodes CDR1 SGDLS and CDR2 YYNGEE. The length of the CDR3 is 14 residues. V lost 2 bases and J lost 2, with 9 bases in between. CDR3 sequence: CASSVTPPTDTQYF. The CDR3 DNA reads as TGTGCCAGCAGCGTGACACCACCCACAGATACGCAGTATTTT. The full variable domain, rest sourced from reference TRBV9 and TRBJ2-3, is DSGVTQTPKHLITATGQRVTLRCSPRSGDLSVYWYQQSLDQGLQFLIQYYNGEERAKGNILERFSAQQFPDLHSELNLSSLELGDSALYFCASSVTPPTDTQYFGPGTRLTVL.

The chain joins TRBV5-1 to TRBJ2-7; D is perhaps TRBD2 (6 bases). Germline V CDR1 and CDR2: SGHRS, YFSETQ. Trimming pared 0 bases from V and 2 bases from J, leaving 15 bases between. The CDR3 runs to 16 residues. CDR3 residues: CASSLAGLAKTYEQYF. CDR3 in DNA: TGCGCCAGCAGCTTGGCCGGGCTAGCGAAAACCTACGAGCAGTACTTC.

This clone was detected only a few times. The rearrangement joins TRBV6-5 to TRBJ2-1; D uncertain. The length of the CDR3 is 13 residues. Per the germline V gene, CDR1 is MNHEY and CDR2 is SVGAGI. Trimming shortened V by 4 bases and J by 7 bases, and 11 bases separated the two germline ends. The CDR3 spells CASSSSLQNEQFF. The CDR3 DNA sequence: TGTGCCAGCAGTTCTAGTTTACAAAATGAGCAGTTCTTC.

This sequence joins TRBV5-5 and TRBJ1-1; D possibly corresponds to TRBD1 (5 bases). The V and J ends lost 3 bases and 5 bases respectively, with 17 bases between them. The germline CDR1 and CDR2 sequences are SGHKS and YYEKEE (reference sequence). The CDR3 sequence is 15 residues long. As DNA, the CDR3 is TGTGCCAGCAGCTCATCCGCAGGGTGGGTGACTGAAGCTTTCTTT. Translation: CASSSSAGWVTEAFF. Using reference TRBV5-5 and TRBJ1-1 for the parts outside the CDR3, the full variable domain is DAGVTQSPTHLIKTRGQQVTLRCSPISGHKSVSWYQQVLGQGPQFIFQYYEKEERGRGNFPDRFSARQFPNYSSELNVNALLLGDSALYLCASSSSAGWVTEAFFGQGTRLTVV.

The rearrangement links TRBV19 to TRBJ1-1; D gene unclear. The CDR3 loop spans 13 amino acids. Germline CDR1 and CDR2: LNHDA and SQIVND (reference sequence). V shed 3 bases and J shed 11 bases, with 16 bases lying between them. The CDR3 protein is CASSILGRGGAFF. CDR3 coding DNA: TGTGCCAGTAGTATTCTTGGTAGAGGAGGCGCTTTCTTT.

The V call is TRBV2, the J call TRBJ2-3, with D maybe TRBD1 (5 bases). With 7 bases removed from V and 1 base from J, the gap between germline ends came to 9 bases. CDR1 and CDR2 from the germline V gene are SNHLY and FYNNEI. The CDR3 totals 13 residues. The CDR3 DNA reads as TGTGCCAGCAACGAAGGGGGCACAGATACGCAGTATTTT. Its translation is CASNEGGTDTQYF.

This clone was seen only a few times. The chain is built from TRBV18 and TRBJ1-4, with 9 nucleotides matching TRBD1. The germline V gene encodes CDR1 KGHSH and CDR2 LQKENI. This CDR3 spans 14 amino acids. V lost 5 bases, J lost 6 bases, and 4 bases stayed unmatched. The CDR3 coding sequence is TGTGCCAGCTCATTGGACAGGGGTGATGAAAAACTGTTTTTT. Translated, it gives CASSLDRGDEKLFF.

This clone was recorded only once. The CDR3: CASSREPRDRVYTEAFF. The CDR3 DNA sequence: TGCGCCAGCAGCAGAGAGCCCCGGGACAGGGTCTATACTGAAGCTTTCTTT. The genes are TRBV5-1 and TRBJ1-1, with 9 positions matching TRBD1. The CDR3 is 17 amino acids. Germline V CDR1 and CDR2: SGHRS, YFSETQ. Trimming at V came to 4 bases and at J to 5 bases, leaving 15 bases not matched to a gene.

The rearrangement links TRBV5-1 to TRBJ1-6; tentative D call: TRBD1 (6 bases). The CDR3 is 14 amino acids. Germline V CDR1 and CDR2: SGHRS, YFSETQ. Trimming cost V 1 base and J 7 bases, with 9 bases left between them. The CDR3 protein is CASSLTQGNSPLHF. The CDR3 DNA follows: TGCGCCAGCAGCTTGACGCAGGGGAATTCACCCCTCCACTTT.

V gene TRBV11-1 combines with J gene TRBJ2-1, with D perhaps TRBD1 (6 bases). The germline gives CDR1 SGHAT, CDR2 FQDESV (reference sequence). This CDR3 is built from 15 residues. V lost 7 bases and J lost 4, with 17 bases in between. For the CDR3, the DNA is TGTGCCAGCACCCCAGGGGCCTACAGTTACAATGAGCAGTTCTTC. It encodes CASTPGAYSYNEQFF.

The V and J genes are TRBV14 and TRBJ2-7; D not certain. The V gene's germline CDR1 is SGHDN and CDR2 FVKESK. CDR3 length: 12 amino acids. With 3 bases removed from V and 6 bases from J, the gap between germline ends came to 9 bases. This CDR3 is CASSQESGEQYF. The CDR3 DNA sequence: TGTGCCAGCAGCCAGGAATCGGGCGAGCAGTACTTC.

In its sample, this clone was seen a few times. The chain has TRBV29-1 and TRBJ1-5; D not resolved. V gave up 7 bases and J gave up 0 bases, with 13 bases separating them. This CDR3 region has 14 residues. Germline CDR1 reads SQVTM; CDR2 reads ANQGSEA. CDR3: CSARLAASNQPQHF. The DNA for the CDR3 is TGCAGCGCCCGACTCGCGGCTAGCAATCAGCCCCAGCATTTT.

In regard to this clone: Other DNA sequences in the sample encode the same CDR3. V gene TRBV5-1 combines with J gene TRBJ2-7, with TRBD1 matching over 8 bases. V gave up 4 bases and J gave up 2 bases; unmatched junction bases: 5. The germline CDR1 and CDR2 sequences are SGHRS and YFSETQ. The CDR3 length is 14 residues. The CDR3 nucleotides read TGCGCCAGCAGCCAGACAGGGGTCACCTACGAGCAGTACTTC. Its translation: CASSQTGVTYEQYF.

The chain carries TRBV4-1 and TRBJ1-6; 9 bases match TRBD1. Germline CDR1 MGHRA, CDR2 YSYEKL. The CDR3 spans 16 residues. J gave up 10 bases and V 0 bases, and 7 bases lay outside the gene matches. CDR3 sequence reads: CASSQERGQGGSPLHF. The DNA for the CDR3 is TGCGCCAGCAGCCAAGAAAGGGGACAGGGAGGATCACCCCTCCACTTT.

The rearrangement links TRBV5-1 to TRBJ1-4, with 8 nucleotides matching TRBD1. Germline trimming cut 2 bases from V and 7 bases from J; bases unmatched to any gene: 7. The CDR3 spans 15 residues. Germline-derived CDR1 and CDR2 are SGHRS and YFSETQ. The CDR3 protein is CASSFRTGRSEKLFF. The CDR3 nucleotides read TGCGCCAGCAGCTTCCGGACAGGGAGAAGTGAAAAACTGTTTTTT.

This clone has a single count. V and J are TRBV10-1 and TRBJ1-2, with a possible D match to TRBD1 (5 bases). The CDR3 is made up of 13 amino acids. Trimming took off 6 bases at V and 2 bases at J, with 10 bases between the two ends. Germline CDR1 and CDR2: WNHNN and SYGVQD (reference sequence). CDR3: CASSEGVNYGYTF. CDR3 in DNA: TGCGCCAGCAGCGAAGGGGTGAACTATGGCTACACCTTC.

This clone was counted between two and nine times. For the CDR3, the DNA is TGTGCCAGCAGTGACAGAAATCAGCCCCAGCATTTT. Residues: CASSDRNQPQHF. The chain employs TRBV2 and TRBJ1-5; D remains ambiguous. Germline CDR1 reads SNHLY; CDR2 reads FYNNEI. V lost 3 bases to trimming and J lost 4 bases, with 4 bases between them. The CDR3 is 12 residues long.

V and J are TRBV6-1 and TRBJ1-1, with 7 bases identical to TRBD1. CDR3 length equals 15 residues. Germline values: CDR1 MNHNS, CDR2 SASEGT. With V trimmed by 4 bases and J by 1 base, 6 bases remained unmatched. CDR3 amino acids: CASSGTGAGNTEAFF. In DNA, the CDR3 is TGTGCCAGCAGTGGCACAGGGGCGGGGAACACTGAAGCTTTCTTT.

This chain uses TRBV14 with TRBJ2-7, with D unclear. V was shortened by 4 bases and J by 4 bases, with 23 bases between the two germline ends. CDR1 is SGHDN and CDR2 is FVKESK in the germline V gene. CDR3 length: 17 amino acids. This CDR3 reads CASSPPRKATLVYEQYF. The CDR3 DNA follows: TGTGCCAGCAGCCCACCCCGCAAGGCCACTCTAGTTTACGAGCAGTACTTC.

The J gene is TRBJ1-1, the V gene TRBV6-1; 8 nucleotides match TRBD1. CDR3 length: 14 residues. V lost 6 bases to trimming and J lost 5 bases; unmatched junction nucleotides: 8. The germline CDR1 and CDR2 sequences are MNHNS and SASEGT. Here the CDR3 reads CASRGQGGRTEAFF. CDR3 sequence (DNA): TGTGCCAGCAGAGGACAGGGTGGAAGGACTGAAGCTTTCTTT.